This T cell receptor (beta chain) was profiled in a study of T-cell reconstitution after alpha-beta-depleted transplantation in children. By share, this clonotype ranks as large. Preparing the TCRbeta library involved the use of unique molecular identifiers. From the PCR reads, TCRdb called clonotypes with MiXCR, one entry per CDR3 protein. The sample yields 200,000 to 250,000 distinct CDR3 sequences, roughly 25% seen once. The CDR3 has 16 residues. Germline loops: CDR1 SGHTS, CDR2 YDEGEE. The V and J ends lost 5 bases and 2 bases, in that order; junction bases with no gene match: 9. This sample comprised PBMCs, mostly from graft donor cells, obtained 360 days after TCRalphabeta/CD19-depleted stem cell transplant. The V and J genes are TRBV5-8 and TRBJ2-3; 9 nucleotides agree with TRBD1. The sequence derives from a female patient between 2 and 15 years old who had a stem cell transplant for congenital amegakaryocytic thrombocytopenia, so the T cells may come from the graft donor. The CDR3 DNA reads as TGTGCCAGCAGTTGGAGGGACAGGGAGACCACAGATACGCAGTATTTT. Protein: CASSWRDRETTDTQYF.